This T cell receptor (beta chain) was recovered during a study of T cells in women clearing cervical HPV infection. The table came from immunoSEQ multiplex PCR; TCRdb's copy has only in-frame clones and leaves some out. The table lists roughly 48,000 clones. CDR1 is SQVTM, CDR2 ANQGSEA, per germline. V was pared by 5 bases and J by 1 base, with 10 bases between. The CDR3 is made up of 13 amino acids. In regard to this clone: The read ends 3 residues early relative to the CDR3; the germline J gene fills the gap.

The sample consisted of blood buffy coat. The rearrangement joins TRBV29-1 to TRBJ2-3, with D possibly TRBD1 on 6 matching bases. This receptor was identified in a woman aged 18 to 75 with a cervical HPV16 infection that either progressed to CIN3+ or cleared (not recorded which). This CDR3 is CSVSRTGTDTQYF. Incomplete CDR3 DNA: TGCAGCGTTTCAAGGACAGGCACAGATACG.